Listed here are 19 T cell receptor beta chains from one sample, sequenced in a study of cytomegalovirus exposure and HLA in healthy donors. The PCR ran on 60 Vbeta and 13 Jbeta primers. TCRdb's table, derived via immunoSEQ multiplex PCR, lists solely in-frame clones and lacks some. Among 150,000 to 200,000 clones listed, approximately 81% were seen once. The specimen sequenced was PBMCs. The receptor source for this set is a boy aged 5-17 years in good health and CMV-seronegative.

CDR3 nucleotide sequence: TGTGCCAGCAGTTTGCGGGGGAGAGGAAACACCATATATTTT. Amino acids: CASSLRGRGNTIYF. The chain has TRBV7-6 and TRBJ1-3, with D possibly being TRBD1 (5 bases). The CDR3 is made up of 14 amino acids. With 6 bases removed from V and 4 bases from J, the gap between germline ends came to 13 bases. The germline V gene encodes CDR1 SGHVS and CDR2 FNYEAQ.

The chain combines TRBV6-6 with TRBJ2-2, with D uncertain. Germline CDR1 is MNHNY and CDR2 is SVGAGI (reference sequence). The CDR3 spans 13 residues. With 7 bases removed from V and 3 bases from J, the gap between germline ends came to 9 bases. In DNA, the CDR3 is TGTGCCAGCAACCACTTCGACACCGGGGAGCTGTTTTTT. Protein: CASNHFDTGELFF.

CDR3 in DNA: TGCGCCAGCAGCCTGGCTCAACAGGGCAGGAACGAGCAGTACTTC. As protein: CASSLAQQGRNEQYF. This chain links TRBV5-1 with TRBJ2-7; tentative D call: TRBD1 (6 bases). CDR3 length: 15 amino acids. Per germline, CDR1 SGHRS and CDR2 YFSETQ. The germline V and J ends were trimmed by 4 bases and 5 bases, with 19 bases remaining between them. The variable domain in full, with the rest retrieved from reference TRBV5-1 and TRBJ2-7, is KAGVTQTPRYLIKTRGQQVTLSCSPISGHRSVSWYQQTPGQGLQFLFEYFSETQRNKGNFPGRFSGRQFSNSRSEMNVSTLELGDSALYLCASSLAQQGRNEQYFGPGTRLTVT.

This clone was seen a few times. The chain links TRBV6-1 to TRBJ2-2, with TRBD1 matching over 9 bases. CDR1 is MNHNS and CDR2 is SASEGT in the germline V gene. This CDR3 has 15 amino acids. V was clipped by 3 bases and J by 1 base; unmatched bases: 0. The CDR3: CASSEDRGNTGELFF. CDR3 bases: TGTGCCAGCAGTGAGGACAGGGGGAACACCGGGGAGCTGTTTTTT.

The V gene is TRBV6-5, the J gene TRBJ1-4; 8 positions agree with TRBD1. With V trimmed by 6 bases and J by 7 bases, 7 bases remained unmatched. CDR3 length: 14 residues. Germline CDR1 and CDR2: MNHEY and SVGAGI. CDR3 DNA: TGTGCCAGCAGCGAACAGGGGGTCCGTGAAAAACTGTTTTTT. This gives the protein CASSEQGVREKLFF.

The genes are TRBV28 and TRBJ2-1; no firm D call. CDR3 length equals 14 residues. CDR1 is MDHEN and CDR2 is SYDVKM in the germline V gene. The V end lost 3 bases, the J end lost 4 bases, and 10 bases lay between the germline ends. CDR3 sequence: CASSLGRAYNEQFF. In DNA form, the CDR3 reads TGTGCCAGCAGTTTGGGCCGCGCGTACAATGAGCAGTTCTTC.

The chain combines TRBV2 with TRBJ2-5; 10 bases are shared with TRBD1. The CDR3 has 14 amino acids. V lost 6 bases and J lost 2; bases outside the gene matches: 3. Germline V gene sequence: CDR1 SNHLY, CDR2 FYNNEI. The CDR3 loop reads CASSRDRGQETQYF. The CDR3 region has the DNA TGTGCCAGCAGCCGGGACAGGGGACAAGAGACCCAGTACTTC.

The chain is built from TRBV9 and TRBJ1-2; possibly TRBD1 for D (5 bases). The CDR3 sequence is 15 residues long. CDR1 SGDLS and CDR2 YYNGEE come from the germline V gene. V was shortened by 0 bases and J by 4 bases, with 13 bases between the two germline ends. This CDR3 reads CASSVGSAGPYGYTF. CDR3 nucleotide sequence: TGTGCCAGCAGCGTAGGATCGGCAGGGCCCTATGGCTACACCTTC.

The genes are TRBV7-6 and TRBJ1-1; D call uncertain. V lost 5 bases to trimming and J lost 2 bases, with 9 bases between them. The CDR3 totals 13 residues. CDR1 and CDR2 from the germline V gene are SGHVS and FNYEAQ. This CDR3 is CASSPRSNTEAFF. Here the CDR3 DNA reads TGTGCCAGCAGCCCCCGTAGTAACACTGAAGCTTTCTTT.

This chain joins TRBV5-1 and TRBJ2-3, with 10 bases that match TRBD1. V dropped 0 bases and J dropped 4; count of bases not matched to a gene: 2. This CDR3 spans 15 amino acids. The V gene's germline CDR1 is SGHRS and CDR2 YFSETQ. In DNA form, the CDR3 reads TGCGCCAGCAGCTTGGGGGACAGGGGATCAGATACGCAGTATTTT. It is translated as CASSLGDRGSDTQYF.

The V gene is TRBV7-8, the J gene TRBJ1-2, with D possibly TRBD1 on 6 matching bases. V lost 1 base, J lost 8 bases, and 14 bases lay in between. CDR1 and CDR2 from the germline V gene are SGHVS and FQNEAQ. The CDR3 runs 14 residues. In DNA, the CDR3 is TGTGCCAGCAGCTTAGAGGGGGTGACCGGGGGCTACACCTTC. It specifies CASSLEGVTGGYTF.

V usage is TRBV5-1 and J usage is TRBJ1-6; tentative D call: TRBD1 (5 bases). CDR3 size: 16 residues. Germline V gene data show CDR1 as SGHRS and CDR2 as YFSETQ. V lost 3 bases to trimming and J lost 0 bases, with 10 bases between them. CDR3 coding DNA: TGCGCCAGCAGCTCCACAGGAAACTCCTATAATTCACCCCTCCACTTT. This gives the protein CASSSTGNSYNSPLHF.

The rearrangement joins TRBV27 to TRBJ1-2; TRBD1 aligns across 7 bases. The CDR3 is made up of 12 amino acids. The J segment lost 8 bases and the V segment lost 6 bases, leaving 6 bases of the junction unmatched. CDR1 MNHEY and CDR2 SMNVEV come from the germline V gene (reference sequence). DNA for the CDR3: TGTGCCAGCAGGAAGGGGGCGAGAGGCTACACCTTC. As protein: CASRKGARGYTF.

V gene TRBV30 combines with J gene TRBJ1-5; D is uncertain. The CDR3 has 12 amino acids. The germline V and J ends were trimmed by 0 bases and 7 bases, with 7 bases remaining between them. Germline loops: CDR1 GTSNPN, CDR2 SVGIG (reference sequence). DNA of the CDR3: TGTGCCTGGAGTGTACGTAGACAGCCCCAGCATTTT. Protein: CAWSVRRQPQHF. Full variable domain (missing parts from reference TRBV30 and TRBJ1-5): SQTIHQWPATLVQPVGSPLSLECTVEGTSNPNLYWYRQAAGRGLQLLFYSVGIGQISSEVPQNLSASRPQDRQFILSSKKLLLSDSGFYLCAWSVRRQPQHFGDGTRLSIL.

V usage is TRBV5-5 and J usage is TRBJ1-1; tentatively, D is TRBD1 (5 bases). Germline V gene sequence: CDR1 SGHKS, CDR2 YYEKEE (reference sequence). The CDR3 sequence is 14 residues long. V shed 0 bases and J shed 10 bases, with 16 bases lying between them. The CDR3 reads CASSLEAAGRSAFF. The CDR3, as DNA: TGTGCCAGCAGCTTGGAGGCGGCAGGGCGATCAGCTTTCTTT.

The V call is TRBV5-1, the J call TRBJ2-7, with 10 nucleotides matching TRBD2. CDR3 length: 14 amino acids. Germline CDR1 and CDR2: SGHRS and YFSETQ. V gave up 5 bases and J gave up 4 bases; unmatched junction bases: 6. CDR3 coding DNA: TGCGCCAGCAGACTAATAGCGGGAGGTTACGAGCAGTACTTC. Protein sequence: CASRLIAGGYEQYF.

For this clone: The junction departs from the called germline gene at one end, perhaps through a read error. The CDR3 is CSIDRGGNTEAFF. DNA of the CDR3: TGCAGCATTGACAGGGGCGGGAACACTGAAGCTTTCTTT. This chain connects TRBV29-1 to TRBJ1-1; 8 bases fit TRBD1. CDR1 and CDR2 (germline): SQVTM, ANQGSEA. The CDR3 loop spans 13 amino acids.

CDR3 in DNA: TGTGCCAGCAGCTATCTAGGGAGCGAGCAGTTCTTC. Translation gives CASSYLGSEQFF. The chain carries TRBV7-9 and TRBJ2-1; possible D gene TRBD2, 5 bases. The CDR3 covers 12 residues. Trimming removed 4 bases at V and 10 bases at J, with 11 bases between. The germline CDR1 and CDR2 sequences are SEHNR and FQNEAQ (reference sequence).

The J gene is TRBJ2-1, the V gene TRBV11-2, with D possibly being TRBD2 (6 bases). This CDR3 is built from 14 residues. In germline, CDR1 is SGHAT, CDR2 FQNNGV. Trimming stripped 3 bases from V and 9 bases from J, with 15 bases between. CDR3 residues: CASSLTQARGEQFF. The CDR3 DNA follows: TGTGCCAGCAGCTTGACGCAGGCGCGGGGTGAGCAGTTCTTC.